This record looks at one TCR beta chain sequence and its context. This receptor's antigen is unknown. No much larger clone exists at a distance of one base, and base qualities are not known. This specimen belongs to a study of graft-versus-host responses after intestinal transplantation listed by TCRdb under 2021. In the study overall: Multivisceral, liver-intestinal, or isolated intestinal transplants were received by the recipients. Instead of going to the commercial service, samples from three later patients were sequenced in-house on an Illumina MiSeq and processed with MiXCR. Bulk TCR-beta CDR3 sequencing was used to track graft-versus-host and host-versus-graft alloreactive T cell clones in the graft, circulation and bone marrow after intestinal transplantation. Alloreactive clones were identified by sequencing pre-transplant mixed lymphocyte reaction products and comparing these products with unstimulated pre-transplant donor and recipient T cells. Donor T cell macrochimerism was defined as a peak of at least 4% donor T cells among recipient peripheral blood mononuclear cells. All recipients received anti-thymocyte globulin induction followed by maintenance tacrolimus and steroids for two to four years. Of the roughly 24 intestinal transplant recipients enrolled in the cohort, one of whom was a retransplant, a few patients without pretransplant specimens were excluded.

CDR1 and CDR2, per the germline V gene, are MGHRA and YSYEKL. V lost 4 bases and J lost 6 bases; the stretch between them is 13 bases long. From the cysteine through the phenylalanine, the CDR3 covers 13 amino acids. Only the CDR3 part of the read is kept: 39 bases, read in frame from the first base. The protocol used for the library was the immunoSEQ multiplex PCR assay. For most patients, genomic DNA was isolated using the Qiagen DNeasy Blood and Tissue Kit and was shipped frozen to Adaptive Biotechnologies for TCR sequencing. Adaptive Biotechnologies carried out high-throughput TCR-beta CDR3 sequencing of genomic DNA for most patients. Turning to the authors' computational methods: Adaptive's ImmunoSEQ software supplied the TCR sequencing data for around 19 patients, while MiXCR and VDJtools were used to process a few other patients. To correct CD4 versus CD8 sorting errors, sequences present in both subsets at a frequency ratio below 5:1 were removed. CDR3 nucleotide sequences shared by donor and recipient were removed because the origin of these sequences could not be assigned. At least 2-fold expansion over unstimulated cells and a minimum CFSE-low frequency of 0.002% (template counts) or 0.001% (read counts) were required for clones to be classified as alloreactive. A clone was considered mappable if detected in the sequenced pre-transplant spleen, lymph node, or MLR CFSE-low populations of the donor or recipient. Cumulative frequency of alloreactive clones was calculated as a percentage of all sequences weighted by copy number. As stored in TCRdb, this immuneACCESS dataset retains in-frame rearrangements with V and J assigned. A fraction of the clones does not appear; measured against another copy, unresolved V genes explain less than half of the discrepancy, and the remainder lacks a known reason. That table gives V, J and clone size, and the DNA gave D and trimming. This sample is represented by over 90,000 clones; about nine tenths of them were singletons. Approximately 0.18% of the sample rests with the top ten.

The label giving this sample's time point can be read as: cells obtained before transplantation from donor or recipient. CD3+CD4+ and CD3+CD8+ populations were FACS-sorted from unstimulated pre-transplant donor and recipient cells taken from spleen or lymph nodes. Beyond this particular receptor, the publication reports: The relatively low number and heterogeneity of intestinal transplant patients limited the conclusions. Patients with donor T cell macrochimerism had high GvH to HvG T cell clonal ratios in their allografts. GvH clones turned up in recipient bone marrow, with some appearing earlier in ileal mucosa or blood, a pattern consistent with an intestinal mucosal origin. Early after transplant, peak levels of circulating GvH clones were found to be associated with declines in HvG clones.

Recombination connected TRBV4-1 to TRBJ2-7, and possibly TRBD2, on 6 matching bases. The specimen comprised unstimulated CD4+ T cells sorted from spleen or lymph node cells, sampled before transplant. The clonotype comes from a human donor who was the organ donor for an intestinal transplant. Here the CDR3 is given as CASSPRGGIEQYF. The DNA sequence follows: TGCGCCAGCAGCCCGCGTGGGGGGATCGAGCAGTACTTC.